This record covers a single T cell receptor beta chain. This entry belongs to a study of blood T cell repertoires in COVID-19. Study details: The study drew acute and convalescent COVID-19 samples from the United States, Italy and Spain.

Between the trimmed V and J ends, which lost 2 bases and 0 bases, there was a span of 14 bases. The CDR3 has 16 amino acids. The germline CDR1 and CDR2 sequences are SNHLY and FYNNEI. In the authors' methods: Reference gene primer amplification gave estimated nucleated cell counts. Some clones are missing from TCRdb's copy, which holds only in-frame ones; the method was immunoSEQ multiplex PCR. That table furnishes V, J and clone size, whereas the DNA furnished D and trimming. The sample contains some 180,000 clones, roughly 89% of which appear only once. The source is a middle-aged man with acute or convalescent COVID-19. Sequencing was done on a sample of peripheral blood. The chain couples TRBV2 to TRBJ2-7, with D possibly TRBD2 on 6 matching bases. CDR3 loop: CASSEYPAGSSYEQYF. CDR3 DNA sequence: TGTGCCAGCAGTGAATACCCCGCGGGAAGCTCCTACGAGCAGTACTTC.